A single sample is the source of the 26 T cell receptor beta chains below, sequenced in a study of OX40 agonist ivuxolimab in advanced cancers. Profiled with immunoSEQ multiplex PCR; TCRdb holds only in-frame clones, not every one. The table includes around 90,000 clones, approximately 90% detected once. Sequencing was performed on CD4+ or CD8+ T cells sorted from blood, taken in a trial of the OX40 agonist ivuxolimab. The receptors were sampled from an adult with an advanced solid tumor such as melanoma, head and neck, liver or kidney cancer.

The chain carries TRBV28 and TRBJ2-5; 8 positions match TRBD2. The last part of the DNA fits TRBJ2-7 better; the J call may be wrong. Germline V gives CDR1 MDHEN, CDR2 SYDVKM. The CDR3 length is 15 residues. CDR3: CASSTRLAHSYEQYF. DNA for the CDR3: TGTGCCAGCAGTACTCGACTAGCGCACTCCTACGAGCAGTACTTC.

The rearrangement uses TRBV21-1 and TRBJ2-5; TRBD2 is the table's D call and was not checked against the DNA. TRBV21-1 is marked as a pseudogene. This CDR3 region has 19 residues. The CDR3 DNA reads TGTGCCAGCAGCAAGTCCCAGGTTACCCCGACCCCGAAGCGGGAGACCCAGTACTTC. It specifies CASSKSQVTPTPKRETQYF.

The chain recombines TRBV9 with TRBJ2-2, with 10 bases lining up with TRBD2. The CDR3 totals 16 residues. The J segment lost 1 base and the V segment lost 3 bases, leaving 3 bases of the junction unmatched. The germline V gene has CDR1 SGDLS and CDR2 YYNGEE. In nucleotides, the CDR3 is TGTGCCAGCAGCGAAAGACTAGCGGGGAACACCGGGGAGCTGTTTTTT. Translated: CASSERLAGNTGELFF.

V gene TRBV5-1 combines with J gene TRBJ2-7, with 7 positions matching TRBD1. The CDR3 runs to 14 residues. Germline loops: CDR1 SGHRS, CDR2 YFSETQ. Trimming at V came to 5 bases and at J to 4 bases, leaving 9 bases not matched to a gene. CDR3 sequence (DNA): TGCGCCAGCAGGAAGGAAGGGGGCGGGTACGAGCAGTACTTC. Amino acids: CASRKEGGGYEQYF.

CDR3 loop: CASGVVRDEQFF. The CDR3 nucleotides read TGTGCCAGCGGTGTCGTCCGGGATGAGCAGTTCTTC. The V gene is TRBV2, the J gene TRBJ2-1; D remains ambiguous. Germline V lookup: CDR1 SNHLY, CDR2 FYNNEI. With 8 bases removed from V and 8 bases from J, the gap between germline ends came to 13 bases. The CDR3 is 12 residues long.

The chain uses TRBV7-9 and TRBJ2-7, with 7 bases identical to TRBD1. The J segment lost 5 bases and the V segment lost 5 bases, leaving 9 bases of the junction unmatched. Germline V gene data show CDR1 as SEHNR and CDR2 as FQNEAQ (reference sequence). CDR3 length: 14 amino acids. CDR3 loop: CASSPQGKPNEQYF. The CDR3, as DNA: TGTGCCAGCAGCCCACAGGGGAAGCCGAACGAGCAGTACTTC.

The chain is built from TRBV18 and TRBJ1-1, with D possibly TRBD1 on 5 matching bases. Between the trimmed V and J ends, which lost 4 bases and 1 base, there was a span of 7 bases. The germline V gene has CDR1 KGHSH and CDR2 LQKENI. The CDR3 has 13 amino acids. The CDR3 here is CASSLTANTEAFF. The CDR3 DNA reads TGTGCCAGCTCACTGACAGCGAACACTGAAGCTTTCTTT.

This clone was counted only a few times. The CDR3 region has the DNA TGTGCCAGCAGCTTAAACCCTAGCGGGAGTTACGAGCAGTACTTC. It encodes CASSLNPSGSYEQYF. The V call is TRBV7-2, the J call TRBJ2-7; 10 positions match TRBD2. J lost 4 bases, V lost 2 bases, and 5 bases had no gene match. This CDR3 is 15 amino acids long. Germline V gene data show CDR1 as SGHTA and CDR2 as FQGNSA.

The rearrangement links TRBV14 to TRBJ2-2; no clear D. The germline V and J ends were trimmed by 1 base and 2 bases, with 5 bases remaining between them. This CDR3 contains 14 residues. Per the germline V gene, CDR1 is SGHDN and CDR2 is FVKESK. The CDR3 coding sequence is TGTGCCAGCAGCCAAGGCAGTAACACCGGGGAGCTGTTTTTT. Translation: CASSQGSNTGELFF.

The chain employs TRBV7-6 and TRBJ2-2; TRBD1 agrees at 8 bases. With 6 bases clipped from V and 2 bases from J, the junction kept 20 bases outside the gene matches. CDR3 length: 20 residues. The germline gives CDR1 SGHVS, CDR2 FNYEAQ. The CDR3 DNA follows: TGTGCCAGCAGTCCAGCGCTGGGACAGGAAACGAATCCCAACACCGGGGAGCTGTTTTTT. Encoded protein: CASSPALGQETNPNTGELFF.

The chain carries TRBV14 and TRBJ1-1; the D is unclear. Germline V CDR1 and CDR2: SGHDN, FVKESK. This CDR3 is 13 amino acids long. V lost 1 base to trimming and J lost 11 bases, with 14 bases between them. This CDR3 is CASSQVSRAIAFF. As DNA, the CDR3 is TGTGCCAGCAGCCAAGTATCACGGGCGATTGCTTTCTTT.

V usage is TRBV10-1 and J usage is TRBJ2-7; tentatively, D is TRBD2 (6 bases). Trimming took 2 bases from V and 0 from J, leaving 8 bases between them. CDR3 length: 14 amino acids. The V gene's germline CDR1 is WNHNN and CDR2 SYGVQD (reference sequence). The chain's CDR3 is CASSEGGNSYEQYF. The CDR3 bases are TGCGCCAGCAGTGAGGGCGGGAACTCCTACGAGCAGTACTTC.

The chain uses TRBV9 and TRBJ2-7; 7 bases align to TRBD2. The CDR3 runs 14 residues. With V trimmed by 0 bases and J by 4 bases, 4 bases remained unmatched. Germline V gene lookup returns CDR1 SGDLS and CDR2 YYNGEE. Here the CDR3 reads CASSVESGGYEQYF. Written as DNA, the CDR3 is TGTGCCAGCAGCGTAGAATCGGGGGGTTACGAGCAGTACTTC.

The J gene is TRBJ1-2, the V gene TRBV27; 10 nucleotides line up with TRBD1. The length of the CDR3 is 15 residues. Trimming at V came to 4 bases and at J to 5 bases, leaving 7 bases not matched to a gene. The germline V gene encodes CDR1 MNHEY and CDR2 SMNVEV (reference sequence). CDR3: CASSSTGTGAYGYTF. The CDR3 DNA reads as TGTGCCAGCAGTTCAACCGGGACAGGGGCTTATGGCTACACCTTC.

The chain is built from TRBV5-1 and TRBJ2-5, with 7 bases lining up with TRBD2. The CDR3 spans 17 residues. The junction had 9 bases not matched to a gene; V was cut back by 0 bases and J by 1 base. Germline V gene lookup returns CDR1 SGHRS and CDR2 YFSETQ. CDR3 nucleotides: TGCGCCAGCAGCTTGGCGGGAGCGGGGAGTGGCCAAGAGACCCAGTACTTC. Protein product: CASSLAGAGSGQETQYF.

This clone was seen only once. For the CDR3, the DNA is TGTGCCAGCAGTTTAGCAGGTTGGGGCAATCAGCCCCAGCATTTT. Encoded protein: CASSLAGWGNQPQHF. The chain is built from TRBV27 and TRBJ1-5, with D uncertain. CDR3 size: 15 residues. Germline CDR1 is MNHEY and CDR2 is SMNVEV (reference sequence). Trimming shortened V by 2 bases and J by 2 bases, and 10 bases separated the two germline ends.

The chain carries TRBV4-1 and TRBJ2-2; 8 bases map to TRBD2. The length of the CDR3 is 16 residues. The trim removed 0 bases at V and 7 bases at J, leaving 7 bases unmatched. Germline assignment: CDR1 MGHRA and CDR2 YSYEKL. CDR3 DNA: TGCGCCAGCAGCCAAGAAAGGGGGACTAGTATCGGGGAGCTGTTTTTT. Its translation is CASSQERGTSIGELFF.

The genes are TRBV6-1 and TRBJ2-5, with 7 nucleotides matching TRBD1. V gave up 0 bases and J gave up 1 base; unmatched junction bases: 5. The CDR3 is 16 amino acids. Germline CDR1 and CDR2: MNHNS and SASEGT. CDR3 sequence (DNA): TGTGCCAGCAGTGAAGCGCGTTGGGACAGCCAAGAGACCCAGTACTTC. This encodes CASSEARWDSQETQYF.

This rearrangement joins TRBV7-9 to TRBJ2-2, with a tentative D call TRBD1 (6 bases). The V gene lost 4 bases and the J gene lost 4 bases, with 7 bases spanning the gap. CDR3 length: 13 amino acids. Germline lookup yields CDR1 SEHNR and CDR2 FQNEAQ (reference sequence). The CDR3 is CASSSDSTGELFF. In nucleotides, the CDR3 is TGTGCCAGCAGCTCGGACAGCACCGGGGAGCTGTTTTTT.

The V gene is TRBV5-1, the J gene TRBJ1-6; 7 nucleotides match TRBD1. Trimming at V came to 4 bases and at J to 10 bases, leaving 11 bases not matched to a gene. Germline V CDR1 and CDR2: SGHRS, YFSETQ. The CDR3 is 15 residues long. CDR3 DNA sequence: TGCGCCAGCAGCACCCGACAGGGACTTGGGTCACCCCTCCACTTT. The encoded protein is CASSTRQGLGSPLHF. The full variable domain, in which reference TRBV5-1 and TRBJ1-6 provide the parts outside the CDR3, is KAGVTQTPRYLIKTRGQQVTLSCSPISGHRSVSWYQQTPGQGLQFLFEYFSETQRNKGNFPGRFSGRQFSNSRSEMNVSTLELGDSALYLCASSTRQGLGSPLHFGNGTRLTVT.

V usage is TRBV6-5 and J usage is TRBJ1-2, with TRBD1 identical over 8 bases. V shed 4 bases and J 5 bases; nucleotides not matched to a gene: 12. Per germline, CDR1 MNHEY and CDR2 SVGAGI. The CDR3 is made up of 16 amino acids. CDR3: CASSLITGGPWYGYTF. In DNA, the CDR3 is TGTGCCAGCAGTTTGATTACAGGGGGGCCCTGGTATGGCTACACCTTC.

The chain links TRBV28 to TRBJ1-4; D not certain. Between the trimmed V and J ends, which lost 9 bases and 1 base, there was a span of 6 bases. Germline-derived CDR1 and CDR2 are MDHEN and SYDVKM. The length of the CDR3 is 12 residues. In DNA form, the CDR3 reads TGTGCCAGTCGTGGAACTAATGAAAAACTGTTTTTT. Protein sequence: CASRGTNEKLFF.

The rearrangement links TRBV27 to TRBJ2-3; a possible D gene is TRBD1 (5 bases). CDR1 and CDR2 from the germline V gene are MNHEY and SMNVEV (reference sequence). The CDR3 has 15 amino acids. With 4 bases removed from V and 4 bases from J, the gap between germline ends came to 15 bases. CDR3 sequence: CASSSRPQDPDTQYF. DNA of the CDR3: TGTGCCAGCAGTTCTAGACCACAGGACCCAGATACGCAGTATTTT.

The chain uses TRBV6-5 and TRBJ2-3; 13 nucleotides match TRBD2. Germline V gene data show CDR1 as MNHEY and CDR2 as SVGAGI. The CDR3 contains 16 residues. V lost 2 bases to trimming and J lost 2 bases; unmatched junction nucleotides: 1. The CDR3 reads CASSYGTSGTTDTQYF. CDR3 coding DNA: TGTGCCAGCAGTTACGGGACTAGCGGGACCACAGATACGCAGTATTTT.

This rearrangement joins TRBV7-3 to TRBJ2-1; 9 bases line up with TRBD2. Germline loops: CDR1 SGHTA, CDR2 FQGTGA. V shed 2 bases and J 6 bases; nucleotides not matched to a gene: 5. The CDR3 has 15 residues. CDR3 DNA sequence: TGTGCCAGCAGCTTACCGGGACTAGCTCGCAATGAGCAGTTCTTC. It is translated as CASSLPGLARNEQFF.

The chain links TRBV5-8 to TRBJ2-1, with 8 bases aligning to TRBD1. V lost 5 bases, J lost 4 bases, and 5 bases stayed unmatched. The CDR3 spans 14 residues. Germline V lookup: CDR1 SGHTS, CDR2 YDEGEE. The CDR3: CASRGQGAYNEQFF. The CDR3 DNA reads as TGTGCCAGCAGAGGACAGGGTGCATACAATGAGCAGTTCTTC.